This is a list of T cell receptor beta chains from one sample in a study of cytomegalovirus exposure and HLA in healthy donors. The assay was immunoSEQ multiplex PCR, and TCRdb's table has in-frame clones only and misses some. The table records some 250,000 clones, 82% of them present only once. The sample taken for sequencing was PBMCs. The receptors here all came from a middle-aged woman in good health and CMV-seropositive. CDR3s include the opening cysteine and the closing phenylalanine or tryptophan. The D gene is left open where the match is weak. A row's size may be missing; if present it is once, few, many or a size class.

V: TRBV10-2
size: once
J: TRBJ2-5
D: TRBD2
CDR3: CASIPSPLAEPQETQYF
DNA: TGCGCCAGCATCCCATCACCACTAGCGGAGCCCCAAGAGACCCAGTACTTC

V: TRBV9
size: NA
J: TRBJ2-5
D: TRBD1
CDR3: CASSAGTGGRETQYF
DNA: TGTGCCAGCAGCGCGGGGACAGGGGGGCGGGAGACCCAGTACTTC

V: TRBV2
size: NA
J: TRBJ1-3
D: NA
CDR3: CASGQRNSGNTIYF
DNA: TGTGCCAGCGGACAGCGAAACTCTGGAAACACCATATATTTT

V: TRBV4-3
size: few
J: TRBJ2-7
D: TRBD1
CDR3: CASSRQGPGSSYEQYF
DNA: TGCGCCAGCAGCCGACAGGGGCCGGGGAGTTCCTACGAGCAGTACTTC

V: TRBV6-5
size: NA
J: TRBJ2-7
D: TRBD2
CDR3: CASRKREGREQYF
DNA: TGTGCCAGCCGAAAGCGGGAGGGCCGAGAGCAGTACTTC

V: TRBV7-7
size: NA
J: TRBJ1-1
D: NA
CDR3: CASSPLTDNTEAFF
DNA: TGTGCTAGCAGCCCACTGACAGACAACACTGAAGCTTTCTTT

V: TRBV19
size: NA
J: TRBJ1-2
D: NA
CDR3: CASTIRDLYGYTF
DNA: TGTGCCAGTACCATCCGGGATCTCTATGGCTACACCTTC

V: TRBV19
size: NA
J: TRBJ2-2
D: NA
CDR3: CASSMGQGGTGELFF
DNA: TGTGCCAGTAGTATGGGGCAGGGTGGTACCGGGGAGCTGTTTTTT

V: TRBV5-1
size: NA
J: TRBJ1-4
D: NA
CDR3: CASSHRDLSATNEKLFF
DNA: TGCGCCAGCAGCCACCGGGACTTATCTGCAACTAATGAAAAACTGTTTTTT

V: TRBV7-3
size: few
J: TRBJ2-7
D: TRBD1
CDR3: CASSPGTGALEQYF
DNA: TGTGCCAGCAGCCCCGGGACAGGAGCTCTCGAGCAGTACTTC

V: TRBV6-4
size: NA
J: TRBJ1-1
D: NA
CDR3: CASSEARNTEAFF
DNA: TGTGCCAGCAGTGAGGCCAGAAACACTGAAGCTTTCTTT

V: TRBV4-1
size: NA
J: TRBJ1-1
D: NA
CDR3: CASSQDEQLNTEAFF
DNA: TGCGCCAGCAGCCAAGATGAACAACTGAACACTGAAGCTTTCTTT

V: TRBV7-9
size: once
J: TRBJ1-2
D: TRBD1
CDR3: CASSQQGALGYTF
DNA: TGTGCCAGCAGCCAACAGGGGGCGCTTGGCTACACCTTC

V: TRBV5-4
size: few
J: TRBJ2-2
D: TRBD2
CDR3: CASGTSGGAVGELFF
DNA: TGTGCCAGCGGGACTAGCGGGGGGGCCGTCGGGGAGCTGTTTTTT

V: TRBV5-1
size: NA
J: TRBJ1-2
D: NA
CDR3: CASSSTANYGYTF
DNA: TGCGCCAGCAGCTCAACAGCTAACTATGGCTACACCTTC

V: TRBV11-3
size: once
J: TRBJ2-7
D: TRBD1
CDR3: CASSVSNRGDYEQYF
DNA: TGTGCCAGCAGCGTCAGCAACAGGGGGGACTACGAGCAGTACTTC

V: TRBV27
size: once
J: TRBJ1-5
D: TRBD1
CDR3: CASSWGQGSNQPQHF
DNA: TGTGCCAGCAGCTGGGGACAGGGGAGTAATCAGCCCCAGCATTTT

V: TRBV5-6
size: NA
J: TRBJ1-4
D: NA
CDR3: CASSLAPGTGEKLFF
DNA: TGTGCCAGCAGCTTGGCCCCGGGGACTGGGGAAAAACTGTTTTTT

V: TRBV5-5
size: NA
J: TRBJ1-2
D: NA
CDR3: CASSLTSGTSSGGYTF
DNA: TGTGCCAGCAGCTTAACTAGTGGGACATCCTCGGGTGGCTACACCTTC

V: TRBV7-2
size: NA
J: TRBJ2-1
D: TRBD2
CDR3: CASSLTSGGYNEQFF
DNA: TGTGCCAGCAGCTTAACTAGCGGGGGGTACAATGAGCAGTTCTTC

V: TRBV18
size: few
J: TRBJ1-2
D: TRBD1
CDR3: CASSPRGTGFYGYTF
DNA: TGTGCCAGCTCACCACGAGGGACAGGGTTCTATGGCTACACCTTC

V: TRBV7-2
size: NA
J: TRBJ1-5
D: NA
CDR3: CASSEGRNQPQHF
DNA: TGTGCCAGCAGCGAGGGTCGCAATCAGCCCCAGCATTTT

V: TRBV7-3
size: few
J: TRBJ2-5
D: NA
CDR3: CASSSTPGYQETQYF
DNA: TGTGCCAGCAGCTCCACCCCAGGGTACCAAGAGACCCAGTACTTC

V: TRBV13
size: NA
J: TRBJ2-7
D: NA
CDR3: CASSQGGRSYEQYF
DNA: TGTGCCAGCAGCCAAGGGGGTAGGTCCTACGAGCAGTACTTC

V: TRBV11-2
size: NA
J: TRBJ1-5
D: NA
CDR3: CASSLGGVPNQPQHF
DNA: TGTGCCAGCAGCTTAGGGGGGGTACCAAATCAGCCCCAGCATTTT

V: TRBV5-8
size: NA
J: TRBJ2-7
D: NA
CDR3: CASSFQRTYEQYF
DNA: TGTGCCAGCAGCTTTCAGCGTACGTACGAGCAGTACTTC

V: TRBV18
size: NA
J: TRBJ2-7
D: TRBD1
CDR3: CASSLGTGLGNEQYF
DNA: TGTGCCAGCTCACTCGGGACAGGGTTAGGTAACGAGCAGTACTTC

V: TRBV7-6
size: NA
J: TRBJ1-1
D: TRBD1
CDR3: CASSLQGEETEAFF
DNA: TGTGCCAGCAGCCTACAGGGGGAGGAGACTGAAGCTTTCTTT

V: TRBV11-2
size: NA
J: TRBJ2-7
D: NA
CDR3: CASSLTSYEQYF
DNA: TGTGCCAGCAGCTTGACTTCCTACGAGCAGTACTTC

V: TRBV5-1
size: few
J: TRBJ1-1
D: TRBD1
CDR3: CASSLTGTGVKNTEAFF
DNA: TGCGCCAGCAGCTTGACCGGGACAGGCGTAAAGAACACTGAAGCTTTCTTT

V: TRBV7-3
size: NA
J: TRBJ2-5
D: TRBD2
CDR3: CASSLNSGGEETQYF
DNA: TGTGCCAGCAGCTTAAATAGCGGGGGGGAAGAGACCCAGTACTTC

V: TRBV9
size: NA
J: TRBJ1-2
D: NA
CDR3: CASSSYRDFNYGYTF
DNA: TGTGCCAGCAGCTCTTACAGGGATTTTAACTATGGCTACACCTTC

V: TRBV4-2
size: NA
J: TRBJ2-3
D: TRBD2
CDR3: CASSQPGLAGEFRGTDTQYF
DNA: TGTGCCAGCAGCCAACCGGGACTAGCGGGAGAATTCCGCGGCACAGATACGCAGTATTTT

V: TRBV30
size: NA
J: TRBJ1-2
D: TRBD1
CDR3: CAWSPGTGGYGYTF
DNA: TGTGCCTGGAGCCCCGGGACAGGGGGCTATGGCTACACCTTC

V: TRBV11-3
size: NA
J: TRBJ1-2
D: TRBD1
CDR3: CASSRQGFNYGYTF
DNA: TGTGCCAGCTCACGACAGGGCTTCAACTATGGCTACACCTTC

V: TRBV19
size: NA
J: TRBJ1-6
D: NA
CDR3: CASSTGGHSPLHF
DNA: TGTGCCAGTAGTACCGGGGGACATTCACCCCTCCACTTT

V: TRBV4-1
size: once
J: TRBJ2-7
D: TRBD2
CDR3: CASSQAPSGGYEQYF
DNA: TGCGCCAGCAGCCAAGCGCCTAGCGGGGGCTACGAGCAGTACTTC

V: TRBV4-2
size: NA
J: TRBJ2-7
D: TRBD2
CDR3: CASSEGLAGGSPYEQYF
DNA: TGTGCCAGCAGCGAGGGACTAGCGGGAGGGTCGCCCTACGAGCAGTACTTC

V: TRBV4-2
size: NA
J: TRBJ1-4
D: NA
CDR3: CASSQAGGVNNEKLFF
DNA: TGTGCCAGCAGCCAGGCAGGAGGGGTGAATAATGAAAAACTGTTTTTT

V: TRBV6-5
size: NA
J: TRBJ1-2
D: NA
CDR3: CASRPPEGGRGGYTF
DNA: TGTGCCAGCAGGCCACCAGAGGGGGGGCGAGGTGGCTACACCTTC

V: TRBV18
size: NA
J: TRBJ2-5
D: TRBD2
CDR3: CASSPASGRPGETQYF
DNA: TGTGCCAGCTCACCAGCCAGCGGGAGGCCGGGGGAGACCCAGTACTTC

V: TRBV7-2
size: NA
J: TRBJ2-5
D: NA
CDR3: CASSPGNHPREETQYF
DNA: TGTGCCAGCAGCCCAGGGAACCACCCAAGGGAAGAGACCCAGTACTTC

V: TRBV7-8
size: NA
J: TRBJ1-5
D: TRBD1
CDR3: CASSFRRDRLRGPQHF
DNA: TGTGCCAGCAGCTTCCGCCGGGACAGGCTTAGGGGGCCCCAGCATTTT

V: TRBV11-2
size: once
J: TRBJ1-5
D: NA
CDR3: CASSLGGGGNQPQHF
DNA: TGTGCCAGCAGCTTAGGGGGAGGTGGTAATCAGCCCCAGCATTTT

V: TRBV5-5
size: NA
J: TRBJ2-5
D: NA
CDR3: CASSLGDQETQYF
DNA: TGTGCCAGCAGCCTCGGGGATCAAGAGACCCAGTACTTC

V: TRBV5-4
size: NA
J: TRBJ2-7
D: TRBD1
CDR3: CASSSGTGGYEQYF
DNA: TGTGCCAGCAGCTCCGGGACAGGGGGTTACGAGCAGTACTTC

V: TRBV25-1
size: once
J: TRBJ2-7
D: TRBD2
CDR3: CASRPSGSGYEQYF
DNA: TGTGCCAGCAGGCCTAGCGGGAGCGGATACGAGCAGTACTTC

V: TRBV27
size: NA
J: TRBJ2-7
D: TRBD1
CDR3: CASRSGTGGDIEQYF
DNA: TGTGCCAGCAGATCGGGGACAGGGGGGGATATCGAGCAGTACTTC

V: TRBV19
size: NA
J: TRBJ1-2
D: TRBD1
CDR3: CASSLRTGESYGYTF
DNA: TGTGCCAGTAGTCTTCGGACAGGGGAATCCTATGGCTACACCTTC

V: TRBV5-4
size: NA
J: TRBJ2-1
D: NA
CDR3: CASSTSGVLRRNEQFF
DNA: TGTGCCAGCAGCACCTCGGGGGTCCTCAGGAGGAATGAGCAGTTCTTC

V: TRBV19
size: NA
J: TRBJ1-2
D: TRBD1
CDR3: CASRTDRGDGYTF
DNA: TGTGCCAGTAGGACAGACAGGGGAGATGGCTACACCTTC